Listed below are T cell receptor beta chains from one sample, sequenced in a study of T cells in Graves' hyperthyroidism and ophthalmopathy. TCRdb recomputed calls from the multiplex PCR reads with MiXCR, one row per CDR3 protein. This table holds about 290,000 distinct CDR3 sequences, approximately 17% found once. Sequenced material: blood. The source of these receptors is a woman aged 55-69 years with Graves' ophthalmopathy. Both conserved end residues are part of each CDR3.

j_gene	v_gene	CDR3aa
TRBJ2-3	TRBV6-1	CASRKQYTDTDTQYF
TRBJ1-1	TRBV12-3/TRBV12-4	CASSRQGANTEAFF
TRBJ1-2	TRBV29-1	CSVDEGRNYGYTF
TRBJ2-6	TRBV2	CASRPYFGGSSGANVLTF
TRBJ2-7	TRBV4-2	CASSQDLQGSYEQYF
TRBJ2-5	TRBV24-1	CATSGPRENRGQETQYF
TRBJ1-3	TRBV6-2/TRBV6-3	CASSAPVSGNTIYF
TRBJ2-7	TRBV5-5	CASSFAVGAYEQYF
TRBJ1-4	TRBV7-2	CASSLFLATNEKLFF
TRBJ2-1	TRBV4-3	CASSQDYATDHYNEQFF
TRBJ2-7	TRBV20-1	CSVHRASYEQYF
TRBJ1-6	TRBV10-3	CAIREDREGPLHF
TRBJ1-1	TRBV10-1	CASSREPANTEAFF